This T cell receptor (beta chain) appears in the sequencing data of a study of T cell changes during pregnancy in multiple sclerosis. Germline CDR1 reads SGHRS; CDR2 reads YFSETQ. CDR3 length: 15 amino acids. J gave up 4 bases and V 4 bases, and 6 bases lay outside the gene matches. Measured with immunoSEQ multiplex PCR; TCRdb has only the in-frame clones, and not every one. The table has some 37,000 clones, 70% to 90% seen once. The TCR sequence derives from a female donor with multiple sclerosis, enrolled in a pregnancy study. The genes are TRBV5-1 and TRBJ2-5; 11 positions agree with TRBD2. The specimen was CD4+ T cells from peripheral blood mononuclear cells, collected in the first trimester of pregnancy. The CDR3 is CASSLRLAGRETQYF. The CDR3 nucleotides are TGCGCCAGCAGCCTCCGACTAGCGGGAAGAGAGACCCAGTACTTC. The full variable domain, with the rest looked up from reference TRBV5-1 and TRBJ2-5, is KAGVTQTPRYLIKTRGQQVTLSCSPISGHRSVSWYQQTPGQGLQFLFEYFSETQRNKGNFPGRFSGRQFSNSRSEMNVSTLELGDSALYLCASSLRLAGRETQYFGPGTRLLVL.